This T cell receptor beta chain was retrieved from a study of blood T cell repertoires in COVID-19. Study in general: There were acute and convalescent COVID-19 samples, and they came from the United States, Italy and Spain. T cells, B-cell-depleted T cells, or PBMCs supplied cDNA or gDNA.

Germline-derived CDR1 and CDR2 are SGHKS and YYEKEE (reference sequence). The CDR3 is 16 amino acids. Trimming removed 0 bases from V and 1 base from J, with 8 bases in between. In the original processing: Amplification of reference gene primers was used by the study to estimate nucleated cell counts. Sequencing was performed with immunoSEQ multiplex PCR; in TCRdb, only in-frame clones are kept and a portion is missing. V and J calls and clone size are those listed in that table; D and trimming were worked out from the DNA. Of 100,000 or so clones detected, under 95% appear once; the ten largest clones hold around 3.9%.

This clonotype originated in a woman in her forties or fifties in a cohort sampled during active COVID-19. Specimen: peripheral blood. The chain joins TRBV5-5 to TRBJ1-6; tentatively, D is TRBD1 (6 bases). DNA for the CDR3: TGTGCCAGCAGCTTGGAGGGGGGGTCCTATAATTCACCCCTCCACTTT. It is translated as CASSLEGGSYNSPLHF. The full variable domain, rest sourced from reference TRBV5-5 and TRBJ1-6, is DAGVTQSPTHLIKTRGQQVTLRCSPISGHKSVSWYQQVLGQGPQFIFQYYEKEERGRGNFPDRFSARQFPNYSSELNVNALLLGDSALYLCASSLEGGSYNSPLHFGNGTRLTVT.